This TCR beta chain was identified during a study of blood T cell repertoires in COVID-19 (TCRdb year 2020). The study in broad terms: The collaborator samples originated in the United States, Italy and Spain and spanned the acute and convalescent phases of COVID-19. The material from the prospective study consisted of cDNA or gDNA derived from T cells, B-cell-depleted T cells, or PBMCs. Deeply sampled blood TCRbeta repertoires from subjects exposed to, actively infected with, or recovered from COVID-19 were included in the dataset. The repertoires were made available in a free public database intended to serve as a resource for research on the immune response to SARS-CoV-2. Samples came from the ongoing ImmuneRACE study (first 160 participants) plus 1,254 subjects from 6 global collaborators. A de-identified subject ID, COVID-19 status, age in years and sex were almost always included in the sample metadata. HLA class I and class II types, where available, came from metadata supplied by the sample provider rather than from assay-based typing.

Participants in the prospective study were aged about 18 to 95 years, lived in about two dozen United States geographic areas, and enrolled through a virtual design. To assign participants to cohorts, the prospective study relied on clinical history that participants themselves reported in a screening survey and a study questionnaire. In the prospective study, mobile phlebotomists collected whole blood, serum and a nasopharyngeal or oropharyngeal swab from each participant. Over an approximately 2-month period, participants in the prospective study had the option of providing additional blood draws and questionnaires. Blood samples from the prospective study were shipped frozen or at room temperature prior to DNA extraction. This clone was seen only once. Its antigen target is currently unknown. Base qualities are not at hand, and no much larger clone is one base apart. Paper-wide results and their limitations: How much clinical and demographic metadata was included differed by source and by participant, and the metadata was provided uncurated.

CDR1 and CDR2 are read off the germline V gene as SGHDT and YYEEEE. Trimmed from V: 4 bases; trimmed from J: 3 bases; junction bases lacking a gene match: 10. Counted from cysteine to phenylalanine, this CDR3 has 15 amino acids. This entry keeps only the CDR3 DNA: 45 bases, framed from base 1. TCRbeta CDR3 regions were amplified from genomic DNA using the immunoSEQ Assay, a bias-controlled multiplex PCR. For the original study's pipeline: The number of nucleated cells in each sample was estimated from the amplification of reference gene primers within the assay. To quantify the absolute abundance of each unique TCRbeta CDR3 rearrangement, sequence reads were collapsed and filtered. Productive Simpson clonality was computed per sample as the square root of Simpson's diversity index over productive rearrangements. TCRdb carries this immuneACCESS record with in-frame sequences only. Its versions omit some clonotypes, under half of them owing to an unresolved V gene in the studies checked, with the rest unexplained. V, J and clone size derive from that table, while D and trimming were established from the DNA sequence. The sample table shows about 200,000 clones, and about nine tenths are seen once. The ten top clones hold 4% of the sample.

The TCR sequence derives from a woman in her twenties or thirties with acute COVID-19. This sequence uses TRBV5-6 and TRBJ2-7, with 7 bases in between that match TRBD1. Sequenced sample: PBMCs or T cells enriched from blood (not recorded which). The nucleotides are TGTGCCAGCAGCACGGGACAGAAGGCCCTCTACGAGCAGTACTTC. The encoded protein is CASSTGQKALYEQYF.